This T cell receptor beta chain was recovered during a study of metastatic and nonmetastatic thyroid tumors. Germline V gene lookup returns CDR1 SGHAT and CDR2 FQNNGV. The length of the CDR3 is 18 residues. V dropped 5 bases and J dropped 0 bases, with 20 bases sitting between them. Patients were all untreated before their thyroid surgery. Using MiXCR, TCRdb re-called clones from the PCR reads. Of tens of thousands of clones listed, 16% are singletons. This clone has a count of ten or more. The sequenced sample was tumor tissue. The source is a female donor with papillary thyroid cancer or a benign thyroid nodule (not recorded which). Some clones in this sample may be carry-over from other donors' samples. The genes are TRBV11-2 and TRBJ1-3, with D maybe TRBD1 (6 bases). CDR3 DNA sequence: TGTGCCAGCAGCCAAGGGGAACAGGGACCGACCTCTGGAAACACCATATATTTT. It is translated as CASSQGEQGPTSGNTIYF.